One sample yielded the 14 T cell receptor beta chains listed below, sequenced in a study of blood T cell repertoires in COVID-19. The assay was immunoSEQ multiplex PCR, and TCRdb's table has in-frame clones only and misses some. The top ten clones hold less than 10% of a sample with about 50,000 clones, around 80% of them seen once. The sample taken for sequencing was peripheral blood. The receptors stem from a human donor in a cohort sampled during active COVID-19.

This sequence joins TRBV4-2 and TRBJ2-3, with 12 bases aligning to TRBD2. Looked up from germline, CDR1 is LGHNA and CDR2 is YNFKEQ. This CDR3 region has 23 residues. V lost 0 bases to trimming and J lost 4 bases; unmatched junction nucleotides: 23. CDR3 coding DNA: TGTGCCAGCAGCCAAGATCGCCCTTCCGGGACTAGCGGGCCTGAACGAATTGCAGATACGCAGTATTTT. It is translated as CASSQDRPSGTSGPERIADTQYF.

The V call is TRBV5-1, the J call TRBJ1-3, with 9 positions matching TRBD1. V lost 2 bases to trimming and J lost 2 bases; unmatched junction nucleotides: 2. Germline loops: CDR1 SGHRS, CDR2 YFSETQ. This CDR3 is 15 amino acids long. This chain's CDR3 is CASSFTGGAGNTIYF. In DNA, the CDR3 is TGCGCCAGCAGCTTTACAGGGGGCGCTGGAAACACCATATATTTT.

DNA of the CDR3: TGTGCCAGTTTCGGGGGAAGGGGTGAAAAACTGTTTTTT. This gives the protein CASFGGRGEKLFF. The rearrangement uses TRBV19 and TRBJ1-4, with D perhaps matching TRBD1 (5 bases). Germline lookup yields CDR1 LNHDA and CDR2 SQIVND (reference sequence). CDR3 length: 13 amino acids. Trimming stripped 8 bases from V and 7 bases from J, with 14 bases between.

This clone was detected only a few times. CDR3 coding DNA: TGTGCCAGCAGGGGAGAGGAGGCAGATACGCAGTATTTT. Translating it yields CASRGEEADTQYF. V usage is TRBV3-1 (or the pseudogene TRBV3-2) and J usage is TRBJ2-3; weak D call: TRBD2 (5 bases). This CDR3 is 13 amino acids long. Germline V gene sequence: CDR1 LGHDT, CDR2 YNNKEL (reference sequence). V lost 6 bases to trimming and J lost 4 bases, with 11 bases between them.

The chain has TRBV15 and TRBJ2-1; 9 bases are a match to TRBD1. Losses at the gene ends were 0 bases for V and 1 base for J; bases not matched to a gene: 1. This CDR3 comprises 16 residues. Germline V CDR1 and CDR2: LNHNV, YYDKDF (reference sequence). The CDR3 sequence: CATSREGTGSYNEQFF. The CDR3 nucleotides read TGTGCCACCAGCAGAGAAGGGACAGGGTCCTACAATGAGCAGTTCTTC.

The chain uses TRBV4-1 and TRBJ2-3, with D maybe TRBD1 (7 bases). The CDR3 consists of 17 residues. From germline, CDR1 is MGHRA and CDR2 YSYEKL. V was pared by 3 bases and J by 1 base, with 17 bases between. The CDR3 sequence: CASSQQSRGVGTDTQYF. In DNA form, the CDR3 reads TGCGCCAGCAGCCAGCAAAGCAGGGGGGTAGGCACAGATACGCAGTATTTT.

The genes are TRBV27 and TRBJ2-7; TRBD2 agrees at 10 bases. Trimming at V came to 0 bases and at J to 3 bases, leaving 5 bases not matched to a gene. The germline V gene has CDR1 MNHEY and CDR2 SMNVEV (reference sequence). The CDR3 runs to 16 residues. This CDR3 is CASSLSSPSGSYEQYF. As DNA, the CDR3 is TGTGCCAGCAGTTTATCTAGCCCTAGCGGGAGCTACGAGCAGTACTTC.

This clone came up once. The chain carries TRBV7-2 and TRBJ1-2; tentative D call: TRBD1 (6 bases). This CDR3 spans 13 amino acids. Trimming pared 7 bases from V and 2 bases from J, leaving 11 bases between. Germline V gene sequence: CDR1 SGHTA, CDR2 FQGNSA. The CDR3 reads CASTGTSNYGYTF. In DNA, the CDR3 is TGTGCCAGCACTGGGACATCAAACTATGGCTACACCTTC.

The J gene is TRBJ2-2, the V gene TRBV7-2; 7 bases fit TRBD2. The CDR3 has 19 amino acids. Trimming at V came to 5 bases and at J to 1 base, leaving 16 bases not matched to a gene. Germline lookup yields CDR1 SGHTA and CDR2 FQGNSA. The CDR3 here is CASSPSKGRAGVNTGELFF. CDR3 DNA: TGTGCCAGCAGCCCCAGTAAGGGGAGGGCGGGAGTGAACACCGGGGAGCTGTTTTTT.

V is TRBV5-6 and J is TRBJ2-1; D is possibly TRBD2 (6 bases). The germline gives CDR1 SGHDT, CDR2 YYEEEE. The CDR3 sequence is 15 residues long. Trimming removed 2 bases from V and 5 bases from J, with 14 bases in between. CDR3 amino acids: CASSFLSAGNNEQFF. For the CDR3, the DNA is TGTGCCAGCAGCTTCCTCTCTGCGGGAAACAATGAGCAGTTCTTC.

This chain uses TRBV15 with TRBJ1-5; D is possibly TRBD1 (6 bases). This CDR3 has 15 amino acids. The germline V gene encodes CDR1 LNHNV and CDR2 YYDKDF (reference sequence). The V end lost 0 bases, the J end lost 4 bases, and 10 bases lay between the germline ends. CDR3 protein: CATSRDMQGNQPQHF. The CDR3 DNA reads TGTGCCACCAGCAGAGATATGCAGGGGAATCAGCCCCAGCATTTT.

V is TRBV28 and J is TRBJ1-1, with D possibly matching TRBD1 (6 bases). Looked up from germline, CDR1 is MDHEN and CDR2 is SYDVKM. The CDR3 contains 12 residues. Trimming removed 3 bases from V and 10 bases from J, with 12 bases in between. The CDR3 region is CASSFNREGAFF. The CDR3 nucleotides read TGTGCCAGCAGTTTCAACAGGGAGGGAGCTTTCTTT.

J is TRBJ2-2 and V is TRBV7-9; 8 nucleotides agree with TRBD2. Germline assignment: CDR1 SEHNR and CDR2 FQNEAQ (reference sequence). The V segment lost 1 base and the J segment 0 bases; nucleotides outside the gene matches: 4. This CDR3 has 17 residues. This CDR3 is CASSLVLAATNTGELFF. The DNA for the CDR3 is TGTGCCAGCAGCTTAGTACTAGCGGCAACGAACACCGGGGAGCTGTTTTTT.

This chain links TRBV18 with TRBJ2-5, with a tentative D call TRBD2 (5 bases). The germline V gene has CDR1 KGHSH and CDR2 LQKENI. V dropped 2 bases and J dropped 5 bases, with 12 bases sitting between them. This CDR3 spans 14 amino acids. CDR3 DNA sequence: TGTGCCAGCTCACCAAGAGATGGACTGGAGACCCAGTACTTC. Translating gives CASSPRDGLETQYF. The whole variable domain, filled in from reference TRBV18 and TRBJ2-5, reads NAGVMQNPRHLVRRRGQEARLRCSPMKGHSHVYWYRQLPEEGLKFMVYLQKENIIDESGMPKERFSAEFPKEGPSILRIQQVVRGDSAAYFCASSPRDGLETQYFGPGTRLLVL.